This T cell receptor beta chain is from a study of molecular identifiers for immune sequencing clone quantification. The study, taken as a whole, reports: Clone sizes could be underestimated for highly expanded clones when identical TCR molecules share a barcode.

Per the germline V gene, CDR1 is SGDLS and CDR2 is YYNGEE. CDR3 length: 16 amino acids. Germline trimming cut 3 bases from V and 6 bases from J; bases unmatched to any gene: 10. Methods described previously were used for bulk TCR libraries, and listed TCR primers were applied. TCRdb used MiXCR to reprocess the PCR reads, holding one entry per CDR3 protein. The table has about 70,000 distinct CDR3 sequences, around 20% seen once. Naive CD8 T cell sorting was performed on the CD8+CD4-CCR7+CD45RA+ phenotype. This clonotype was seen repeatedly, ten times or more. Its antigen is undetermined. The chain links TRBV9 to TRBJ2-2, with 8 nucleotides matching TRBD2. The receptor's source is a human donor in good health. Some libraries in this study had Jurkat cell RNA spiked in. The specimen sequenced was naive CD8+ T cells from blood, with Jurkat cell RNA spiked in. The subset is: FACS-sorted CD8+CD4-CCR7+CD45RA+ naive T cells. Here the CDR3 DNA reads TGTGCCAGCAGCGCAATCGGGACTAGTATTTCCGGGGAGCTGTTTTTT. Translated: CASSAIGTSISGELFF.